These 26 T cell receptor beta chains originate from one sample sequenced in a study of regulatory T cells in long-lasting Graves disease. Researchers made TCR beta libraries by using iRepertoire HTBI primers and running Arm-PCR on CDR3 regions. TCRdb reprocessed the multiplex PCR reads via MiXCR and lists one record per CDR3 protein. The table has under 800,000 distinct CDR3 sequences, about 15% seen once. As for time point: newly diagnosed GD, antithyroid drugs for less than 3 months. RNA from PBMCs was the source of the TCR library. The sample was also reused in another study, on T cells in Graves' hyperthyroidism and ophthalmopathy.

Sequencing used peripheral blood mononuclear cells (PBMCs), obtained at new diagnosis, from a patient treated with antithyroid drugs. The receptors were sampled from a woman under 40 with Graves disease.

This clonotype was found many times. The chain recombines TRBV5-1 with TRBJ2-7; D is unresolved. This CDR3 region has 14 residues. CDR1 and CDR2 from the germline V gene are SGHRS and YFSETQ. V gave up 3 bases and J gave up 2 bases, with 12 bases separating them. The CDR3 DNA sequence: TGCGCCAGCAGCTCTTCCGAGCCTCCCTACGAGCAGTACTTC. Translating gives CASSSSEPPYEQYF.

The chain joins TRBV6-6 to TRBJ2-5, with 8 bases that match TRBD2. Germline-derived CDR1 and CDR2 are MNHNY and SVGAGI (reference sequence). This CDR3 region has 16 residues. J gave up 0 bases and V 0 bases, and 3 bases lay outside the gene matches. The CDR3 DNA is TGTGCCAGCAGTTACTCTAGCGGGATGTACCAAGAGACCCAGTACTTC. Its translation: CASSYSSGMYQETQYF.

This clonotype appeared a few times. The chain combines TRBV3-1 with TRBJ2-7; D ambiguous. The CDR3 has 15 residues. V was cut by 2 bases and J by 1 base, with 12 bases left in between. Germline V CDR1 and CDR2: LGHDT, YNNKEL (reference sequence). The DNA for the CDR3 is TGTGCCAGCAGCCAAATCGGTCAGGCGTCCTACGAGCAGTACTTC. Its translation: CASSQIGQASYEQYF.

This clonotype was seen at least ten times. This chain connects TRBV11-3 to TRBJ1-5; 7 bases align to TRBD1. This CDR3 is 21 amino acids long. Germline trimming cut 8 bases from V and 0 bases from J; bases unmatched to any gene: 25. The germline CDR1 and CDR2 sequences are SGHNT and YENEEA. The CDR3 DNA follows: TGTGCCAGCGGCCCCAGGACGATGACAGGGAAGGCACTGTATAGCAATCAGCCCCAGCATTTT. Protein sequence: CASGPRTMTGKALYSNQPQHF.

The rearrangement joins TRBV6-1 to TRBJ1-2; tentative D call: TRBD1 (6 bases). Trimming stripped 6 bases from V and 4 bases from J, with 15 bases between. Germline CDR1 is MNHNS and CDR2 is SASEGT. The CDR3 is made up of 14 amino acids. The CDR3 bases are TGTGCCAGCAGCCAGCTCAGGGGAGGCTATGGCTACACCTTC. Translation gives CASSQLRGGYGYTF.

In this sample, this clonotype turned up many times. The chain combines TRBV20-1 with TRBJ2-3; 12 bases match TRBD2. Germline values: CDR1 DFQATT, CDR2 SNEGSKA (reference sequence). V trimming: 3 bases; J trimming: 0 bases; junction bases outside the gene matches: 10. This CDR3 spans 18 amino acids. The CDR3 coding sequence is TGCAGTGCTAGCCCGCCCCCCGGACTAGCGGGAAGCACAGATACGCAGTATTTT. Residues: CSASPPPGLAGSTDTQYF.

The table lists this clonotype with a few counts. CDR3 residues: CASTKEQQALHEQYF. CDR3 sequence (DNA): TGTGCCAGCACAAAGGAACAACAGGCTCTCCACGAGCAGTACTTC. The V gene is TRBV6-1, the J gene TRBJ2-7; tentatively, D is TRBD1 (5 bases). In germline, CDR1 is MNHNS, CDR2 SASEGT. Trimming cost V 7 bases and J 5 bases, with 21 bases left between them. This CDR3 is built from 15 residues.

The chain uses TRBV19 and TRBJ1-2; D possibly corresponds to TRBD1 (5 bases). The CDR3 is made up of 12 amino acids. Germline CDR1 and CDR2: LNHDA and SQIVND (reference sequence). Trimming left V 7 bases short and J 6 bases short, with 12 bases between. DNA for the CDR3: TGTGCCAGTACAAGGACGGGGCATGGCTACACCTTC. Protein product: CASTRTGHGYTF.

The gene calls are TRBV11-2 and TRBJ1-3; D is uncertain. The CDR3 is made up of 16 amino acids. Trimming left V 6 bases short and J 3 bases short, with 18 bases between. Germline assignment: CDR1 SGHAT and CDR2 FQNNGV. The CDR3 sequence is CASSRSSGGRGNTIYF. Here the CDR3 DNA reads TGTGCCAGCAGTCGAAGCAGCGGAGGCCGTGGAAACACCATATATTTT.

This clonotype was counted many times. The J gene is TRBJ1-5, the V gene TRBV7-9, with 9 nucleotides matching TRBD1. J gave up 4 bases and V 8 bases, and 6 bases lay outside the gene matches. This CDR3 has 14 residues. CDR1 and CDR2 from the germline V gene are SEHNR and FQNEAQ (reference sequence). This chain's CDR3 is CASQTGGENQPQHF. DNA of the CDR3: TGTGCCAGCCAAACAGGGGGCGAAAATCAGCCCCAGCATTTT.

This clonotype was found many times. The chain uses TRBV6-1 and TRBJ2-7; D could derive from TRBD1 or TRBD2 (5 bases each). The germline V gene encodes CDR1 MNHNS and CDR2 SASEGT. The CDR3 runs to 12 residues. The germline V and J ends were trimmed by 4 bases and 3 bases, with 7 bases remaining between them. This chain's CDR3 is CASSGDGYEQYF. Here the CDR3 DNA reads TGTGCCAGCAGTGGGGACGGCTACGAGCAGTACTTC.

This clonotype was detected a few times. The chain uses TRBV4-2 and TRBJ1-1, with unresolved D. The CDR3 is 14 residues long. The V gene's germline CDR1 is LGHNA and CDR2 YNFKEQ. With 0 bases removed from V and 7 bases from J, the gap between germline ends came to 12 bases. This chain's CDR3 is CASSQEGGFDEAFF. In DNA, the CDR3 is TGTGCCAGCAGCCAAGAAGGAGGGTTCGATGAAGCTTTCTTT.

This clonotype was recorded at least ten times. The J gene is TRBJ1-1, the V gene TRBV13; D call uncertain. CDR3 size: 10 residues. Germline CDR1 and CDR2: PRHDT and FYEKMQ (reference sequence). V was clipped by 3 bases and J by 8 bases, with 4 bases between them. The CDR3 here is CASSFLEAFF. DNA of the CDR3: TGTGCCAGCAGCTTTCTGGAAGCTTTCTTT.

In this sample, this clonotype turned up a few times. The V call is TRBV27, the J call TRBJ2-3; D is unclear. CDR1 MNHEY and CDR2 SMNVEV come from the germline V gene (reference sequence). This CDR3 has 14 amino acids. V was trimmed by 2 bases and J by 2 bases, leaving 8 bases between them. CDR3 amino acids: CASSLRLYTDTQYF. The CDR3 region has the DNA TGTGCCAGCAGTTTAAGGCTGTACACAGATACGCAGTATTTT.

In this sample, this clonotype turned up many times. The rearrangement links TRBV28 to TRBJ1-1; D is undetermined. The V gene's germline CDR1 is MDHEN and CDR2 SYDVKM. V shed 3 bases and J shed 2 bases, with 13 bases lying between them. The CDR3 runs 15 residues. CDR3 in amino acids: CASSFSGGYNTEAFF. The CDR3 DNA reads as TGTGCCAGCAGTTTCTCAGGCGGATACAACACTGAAGCTTTCTTT. The complete variable domain, with remaining parts taken from reference TRBV28 and TRBJ1-1, reads DVKVTQSSRYLVKRTGEKVFLECVQDMDHENMFWYRQDPGLGLRLIYFSYDVKMKEKGDIPEGYSVSREKKERFSLILESASTNQTSMYLCASSFSGGYNTEAFFGQGTRLTVV.

The J gene is TRBJ1-1, the V gene TRBV6-1; D gene unclear. Germline assignment: CDR1 MNHNS and CDR2 SASEGT. V gave up 2 bases and J gave up 2 bases, with 9 bases separating them. The CDR3 totals 14 residues. The CDR3 here is CASSEWGLNTEAFF. CDR3 sequence (DNA): TGTGCCAGCAGTGAATGGGGTCTTAACACTGAAGCTTTCTTT.

The chain joins TRBV10-3 to TRBJ1-5; TRBD1 might be the D (5 bases). This CDR3 is 14 amino acids long. Germline lookup yields CDR1 ENHRY and CDR2 SYGVKD. Trimming removed 2 bases at V and 3 bases at J, with 8 bases between. The CDR3 sequence is CAISEAGPNQPQHF. CDR3 coding DNA: TGTGCCATCAGTGAGGCAGGGCCCAATCAGCCCCAGCATTTT.

The sample holds many counts of this clonotype. The genes are TRBV7-2 and TRBJ2-2, with D perhaps matching TRBD1 (6 bases). Germline V CDR1 and CDR2: SGHTA, FQGNSA. This CDR3 has 15 amino acids. V was shortened by 4 bases and J by 8 bases, with 17 bases between the two germline ends. CDR3 bases: TGTGCCAGCAGCTACCTGGTACAGGGTAAAGGGGAGCTGTTTTTT. As protein: CASSYLVQGKGELFF.

The chain uses TRBV5-8 and TRBJ2-1; 9 bases fit TRBD2. This CDR3 is 15 amino acids long. V dropped 0 bases and J dropped 6; count of bases not matched to a gene: 4. Germline V gene lookup returns CDR1 SGHTS and CDR2 YDEGEE. CDR3 region: CASSLVLAGPNEQFF. The CDR3 DNA is TGTGCCAGCAGCTTGGTCCTAGCGGGACCCAATGAGCAGTTCTTC.

The V call is TRBV20-1, the J call TRBJ2-3; D might be TRBD1 (5 bases). CDR1 and CDR2 from the germline V gene are DFQATT and SNEGSKA (reference sequence). This CDR3 contains 14 residues. The V gene lost 3 bases and the J gene lost 4 bases, with 14 bases spanning the gap. The CDR3: CSASGQGNSDTQYF. The CDR3 DNA reads TGCAGTGCTAGCGGACAAGGCAATTCAGATACGCAGTATTTT.

A note on this clonotype: This may stem from a read error, because a much larger clone lies one nucleotide away. CDR3: CAGSLQHSSQETQYF. The CDR3 DNA follows: TGTGCCGGCAGTTTACAACATTCCTCGCAAGAGACCCAGTACTTC. The chain has TRBV12-3 or TRBV12-4 and TRBJ2-1; the D is unclear. Judging by the DNA end, TRBJ2-5 fits better; the J call may be wrong. This CDR3 is built from 15 residues.

In its sample, this clonotype was seen many times. The junction shows a germline mismatch at one end, possibly a read error. V and J are TRBV15 and TRBJ1-4, with 7 bases that match TRBD1. Germline CDR1 is LNHNV and CDR2 is YYDKDF (reference sequence). This CDR3 comprises 14 residues. CDR3 nucleotide sequence: TGTGCCACCAGCAGCGACAGGGAACCGTCCCTCCTCTATTTT. This codes for CATSSDREPSLLYF.

As regards this clonotype: This sequence may be a read error, since a much larger clone differs from it by one base. The rearrangement uses TRBV11-2 and TRBJ2-7, with 13 nucleotides matching TRBD2. V lost 4 bases, J lost 7 bases, and 7 bases stayed unmatched. The CDR3 is made up of 15 amino acids. Germline V gene sequence: CDR1 SGHAT, CDR2 FQNNGV. CDR3 amino acids: CASSWTSGSLGEQYF. Written as DNA, the CDR3 is TGTGCCAGCAGCTGGACTAGCGGGAGCTTAGGGGAGCAGTACTTC.

This clonotype was counted a few times. This sequence joins TRBV9 and TRBJ1-1, with D uncertain. Germline V gene sequence: CDR1 SGDLS, CDR2 YYNGEE. V was shortened by 5 bases and J by 3 bases, with 20 bases between the two germline ends. This CDR3 is 16 amino acids long. CDR3 region: CASSLVGQVRDTEAFF. CDR3 DNA sequence: TGTGCCAGCAGTCTTGTCGGGCAGGTGCGAGACACTGAAGCTTTCTTT.

This clonotype was detected only a few times. Since a much larger clone is just one base distant, this may be a read error. The rearrangement uses TRBV28 and TRBJ1-4, with 8 bases aligning to TRBD1. Germline loops: CDR1 MDHEN, CDR2 SYDVKM. The CDR3 has 15 residues. V lost 5 bases, J lost 8 bases, and 10 bases stayed unmatched. This CDR3 is CASSLLGPGGEKLFF. In DNA, the CDR3 is TGTGCCAGCAGTCTTCTGGGACCAGGGGGCGAAAAACTGTTTTTT.

This clonotype was detected many times. The chain employs TRBV7-8 and TRBJ1-3; 9 bases map to TRBD1. Germline CDR1 reads SGHVS; CDR2 reads FQNEAQ. The trim removed 3 bases at V and 3 bases at J, leaving 6 bases unmatched. The CDR3 loop spans 16 amino acids. CDR3 sequence reads: CASSFGQGSSGNTIYF. In nucleotides, the CDR3 is TGTGCCAGCAGCTTCGGACAGGGGTCGAGTGGAAACACCATATATTTT.